This TCR beta chain derives from a study of tissue T cells after allogeneic stem cell transplantation. General study points: Anatomically similar tissues had similar TCR repertoires within each patient. This small cohort was clinically heterogeneous, and sampling depth was a limitation. Some tissue clones might be persisting host cells; their alloreactivity or antigen specificity was not determined. In patients and mice, blood and spleen missed much of tissue repertoire.

TCRdb's copy holds only in-frame clones and misses some; the assay was immunoSEQ multiplex PCR. The table has 40,000 to 60,000 clones, 65% to 80% seen once. This clone was detected a few times. Its antigen is currently unknown. Each gene name is a mouse one. The read terminates 1 residue ahead of where the CDR3 ends, so the germline J gene completes it. This CDR3 has 14 amino acids. The V and J ends lost 0 bases and 0 bases respectively, with 6 bases between them. Germline CDR1 is SGHSA and CDR2 is FRNQAP. V gene TRBV16 combines with J gene TRBJ2-7; D uncertain. Sequencing was done on a sample of sorted cells pooled from one or two spleens. The clonotype was recovered from a pool of C57BL/6 mice in good health. CDR3 region: CASSLDSVSYEQYF. The part of the CDR3 DNA that was read is TGTGCAAGCAGCTTAGATTCTGTCTCCTATGAACAGTAC.